This TCR beta chain was recovered during a study of monozygotic twins with inflammatory bowel disease. The team made cDNA by running eight separate reactions for each sample. UMIs that included a 6-nucleotide sample barcode were added by template switching, which took place during cDNA synthesis. Two nested PCRs, of approximately 16 and 10 cycles, processed TCRalpha and TCRbeta cDNA. From its re-call of the 5' RACE reads, TCRdb lists each CDR3 protein once, without DNA. This sample contains some 200,000 distinct CDR3 sequences. Germline CDR1 reads SGHDT; CDR2 reads YYEEEE. The CDR3 totals 14 residues. Investigators pulled total RNA out of whole blood and did not sort T cells.

This receptor was obtained from a human donor with ulcerative colitis or Crohn's disease, or a healthy co-twin of an affected twin (not recorded which). Input material: blood. J is TRBJ1-3 and V is TRBV5-6. CDR3 residues: CASSFSNSGNTIYF.